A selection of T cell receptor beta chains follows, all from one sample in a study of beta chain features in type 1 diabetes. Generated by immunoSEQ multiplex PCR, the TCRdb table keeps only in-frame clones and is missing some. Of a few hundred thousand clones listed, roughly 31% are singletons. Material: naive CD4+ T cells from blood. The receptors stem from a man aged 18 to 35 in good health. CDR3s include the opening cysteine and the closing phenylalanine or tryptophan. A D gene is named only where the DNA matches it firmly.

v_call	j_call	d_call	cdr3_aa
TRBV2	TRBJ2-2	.	CASSPNAGELFF
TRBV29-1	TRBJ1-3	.	CSVALSSGNTIYF
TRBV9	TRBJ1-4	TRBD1	CASSRRQGTANEKLFF
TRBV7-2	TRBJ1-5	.	CASSFAGRGSNQPQHF
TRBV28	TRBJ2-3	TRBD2	CASRSSGRVETDTQYF
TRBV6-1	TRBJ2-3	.	CASSDEEALPDTQYF
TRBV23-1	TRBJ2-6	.	CASTPGVRANVLTF
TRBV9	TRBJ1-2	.	CASSPGQTDGYTF
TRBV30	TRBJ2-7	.	CAWTRTGPYEQYF
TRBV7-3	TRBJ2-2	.	CASRAGSNTGELFF
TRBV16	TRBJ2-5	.	CASSQMGGGETQYF
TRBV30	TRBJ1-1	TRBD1	CAWSVGTGNTEAFF
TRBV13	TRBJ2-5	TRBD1	CASSLYRGRETQYF
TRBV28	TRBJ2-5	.	CASSLSGKTQYF
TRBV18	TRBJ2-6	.	CASSPVSALAAGANVLTF
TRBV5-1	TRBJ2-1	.	CASTTKGGNEQFF
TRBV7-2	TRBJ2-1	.	CASSLGLVDEQFF
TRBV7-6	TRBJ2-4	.	CASALSRGSGNIQYF
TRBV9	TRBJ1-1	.	CASSVDPTLNTEAFF
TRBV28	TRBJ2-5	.	CASSLKGPWTQYF
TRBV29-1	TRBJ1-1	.	CSETRGAEAFF
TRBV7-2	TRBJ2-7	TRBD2	CASSLTSGMPYEQYF
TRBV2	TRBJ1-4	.	CASNEDRKKEKLFF
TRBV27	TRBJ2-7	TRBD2	CASRTSGSYEQYF
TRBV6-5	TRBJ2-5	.	CASRSPGVETQYF
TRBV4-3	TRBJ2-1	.	CASSQDELYNNEQFF